The 22 T cell receptor beta chains below come from one sample, sequenced in a study of blood T cell repertoires in COVID-19. TCRdb's copy holds only in-frame clones and misses some; the assay was immunoSEQ multiplex PCR. The profile shows 150,000 or so clones, 65% to 90% of them singletons. Source material: peripheral blood. Receptors originate from a woman aged 60-75 years with COVID-19, enrolled during active disease.

The V gene is TRBV5-1, the J gene TRBJ2-3; 14 bases line up with TRBD2. CDR1 is SGHRS and CDR2 is YFSETQ in the germline V gene. V trimming: 5 bases; J trimming: 5 bases; junction bases outside the gene matches: 13. The CDR3 consists of 18 residues. The CDR3 DNA sequence: TGCGCCAGCAGACCCGGGACTAGCGGGGGTCCCAAGGGAGATACGCAGTATTTT. It encodes CASRPGTSGGPKGDTQYF.

The chain carries TRBV7-2 and TRBJ1-1; D unresolved. The CDR3 loop spans 14 amino acids. The germline V gene encodes CDR1 SGHTA and CDR2 FQGNSA. Trimming pared 5 bases from V and 4 bases from J, leaving 14 bases between. This chain's CDR3 is CASSPDGWSTEAFF. The CDR3, as DNA: TGTGCCAGCAGCCCCGACGGATGGAGCACTGAAGCTTTCTTT.

The V call is TRBV5-1, the J call TRBJ2-7; 11 nucleotides align to TRBD2. CDR1 is SGHRS, CDR2 YFSETQ, per germline. The CDR3 is 16 residues long. The ends lost 4 bases at V and 5 bases at J; junction bases unmatched: 11. CDR3 residues: CASSPPASGRIDEQYF. CDR3 nucleotides: TGCGCCAGCAGCCCCCCCGCTAGCGGGAGGATCGACGAGCAGTACTTC.

This clone was recorded once. The chain joins TRBV7-9 to TRBJ2-1; a possible D gene is TRBD2 (6 bases). The CDR3 is 13 amino acids. Germline-derived CDR1 and CDR2 are SEHNR and FQNEAQ (reference sequence). Trimming removed 0 bases from V and 7 bases from J, with 7 bases in between. For the CDR3, the DNA is TGTGCCAGCAGCTTAGCGGCGGGGAATGAGCAGTTCTTC. This gives the protein CASSLAAGNEQFF.

The V and J genes are TRBV5-4 and TRBJ2-5, with 9 nucleotides matching TRBD2. The CDR3 sequence is 19 residues long. V dropped 0 bases and J dropped 5; count of bases not matched to a gene: 17. Germline CDR1 reads SGHNT; CDR2 reads YYREEE (reference sequence). CDR3 DNA: TGTGCCAGCAGCTTGGTTGTGTGGCGTGGGGGACTAGCCTTTGAGACCCAGTACTTC. Amino acids: CASSLVVWRGGLAFETQYF.

CDR3 bases: TGTGCCAGCAGCGGGGGACCGACTAATTCACCCCTCCACTTT. Its protein is CASSGGPTNSPLHF. The chain uses TRBV6-5 and TRBJ1-6, with D possibly matching TRBD1 (5 bases). Trimming removed 6 bases at V and 6 bases at J, with 12 bases between. Germline V CDR1 and CDR2: MNHEY, SVGAGI. CDR3 length: 14 residues.

This clone has just one count. The rearrangement links TRBV6-1 to TRBJ2-7; 8 bases are shared with TRBD1. Germline CDR1 and CDR2: MNHNS and SASEGT. CDR3 length equals 14 residues. V shed 2 bases and J 3 bases; nucleotides not matched to a gene: 3. CDR3 nucleotide sequence: TGTGCCAGCAGTGAAACGGACAGGGTCTACGAGCAGTACGTC. It is translated as CASSETDRVYEQYV.

The gene calls are TRBV5-4 and TRBJ2-4; no clear D. This CDR3 spans 15 amino acids. CDR1 and CDR2 (germline): SGHNT, YYREEE (reference sequence). Trimming stripped 3 bases from V and 1 base from J, with 11 bases between. CDR3 loop: CASSSLGRAKNIQYF. CDR3 coding DNA: TGTGCCAGCAGCTCCCTTGGTCGGGCCAAAAACATTCAGTACTTC.

The V gene is TRBV21-1, the J gene TRBJ2-6; TRBD1, the D gene given by the table, was not confirmed from the DNA. TRBV21-1 is marked as a pseudogene. The CDR3 is 16 residues long. For the CDR3, the DNA is TGTGCCAGCAGCGAACAGGGGTTCTCTGGGGCCAACGTCCTGACTTTC. Protein sequence: CASSEQGFSGANVLTF.

V and J are TRBV6-6 and TRBJ1-5, with D possibly TRBD1 on 5 matching bases. This CDR3 spans 15 amino acids. V lost 2 bases to trimming and J lost 0 bases, with 8 bases between them. Germline assignment: CDR1 MNHNY and CDR2 SVGAGI (reference sequence). CDR3 in DNA: TGTGCCAGCAGTTACGGAGGGGATAGCAATCAGCCCCAGCATTTT. Its translation: CASSYGGDSNQPQHF.

This clone was picked up a small number of times. The V gene is TRBV29-1, the J gene TRBJ1-1; 7 bases align to TRBD1. Germline CDR1 and CDR2: SQVTM and ANQGSEA. The J segment lost 6 bases and the V segment lost 7 bases, leaving 11 bases of the junction unmatched. The CDR3 runs 13 residues. The CDR3 DNA follows: TGCAGCGCCGGACAGGCCCCCGGGGCTGAAGCTTTCTTT. The encoded protein is CSAGQAPGAEAFF.

This clone appeared a few times. This chain joins TRBV6-6 and TRBJ2-1, with D tentatively TRBD2 (6 bases). The CDR3 contains 14 residues. Germline V gene sequence: CDR1 MNHNY, CDR2 SVGAGI (reference sequence). V lost 8 bases, J lost 12 bases, and 23 bases lay in between. In DNA form, the CDR3 reads TGTGCCAGCTTGGCGGTGGGACTTTTTTTCGGGCAGTTCTTC. It specifies CASLAVGLFFGQFF.

V usage is TRBV5-1 and J usage is TRBJ2-1; 8 positions agree with TRBD1. The germline CDR1 and CDR2 sequences are SGHRS and YFSETQ. Trimming cost V 4 bases and J 3 bases; bases outside gene matches: 6. This CDR3 contains 15 residues. CDR3 residues: CASSDGQGIYNEQFF. In DNA form, the CDR3 reads TGCGCCAGCAGCGACGGACAGGGAATCTACAATGAGCAGTTCTTC.

The gene calls are TRBV4-2 and TRBJ1-2, with a weak D call TRBD1 (5 bases). V lost 0 bases to trimming and J lost 4 bases, with 12 bases between them. The CDR3 is 15 residues long. Per the germline V gene, CDR1 is LGHNA and CDR2 is YNFKEQ. The DNA for the CDR3 is TGTGCCAGCAGCCAAGAGATCAGGGAAACCTATGGCTACACCTTC. It is translated as CASSQEIRETYGYTF.

V and J are TRBV10-1 and TRBJ1-2, with 11 bases fitting TRBD1. The CDR3 totals 15 residues. Germline CDR1 reads WNHNN; CDR2 reads SYGVQD (reference sequence). J was trimmed by 4 bases and V by 3 bases; bases with no gene match: 4. The CDR3 nucleotides read TGCGCCAGCAGTGATGGGACAGGGGGGACCTATGGCTACACCTTC. This gives the protein CASSDGTGGTYGYTF.

Points on this clone: Sequence at one end of the junction differs from germline and may be a read error. J is TRBJ2-3 and V is TRBV5-1; TRBD1 agrees at 7 bases. The germline CDR1 and CDR2 sequences are SGHRS and YFSETQ. This CDR3 spans 14 amino acids. CDR3: CANSEGQHTDTQYF. The CDR3 bases are TGCGCCAACAGCGAGGGACAGCACACAGATACGCAGTATTTT.

This chain joins TRBV4-1 and TRBJ1-2, with 9 bases identical to TRBD1. From germline, CDR1 is MGHRA and CDR2 YSYEKL. The CDR3 loop spans 17 amino acids. The ends lost 0 bases at V and 4 bases at J; junction bases unmatched: 9. Here the CDR3 reads CASSQEQGANRVYGYTF. CDR3 DNA sequence: TGCGCCAGCAGCCAAGAACAGGGGGCGAATCGTGTCTATGGCTACACCTTC.

CDR3 in amino acids: CASSTQAGIAYNEQFF. The CDR3 DNA reads as TGTGCCAGCAGCACACAAGCGGGAATCGCCTACAATGAGCAGTTCTTC. V gene TRBV7-3 combines with J gene TRBJ2-1, with 7 bases aligning to TRBD2. Trimming at V came to 5 bases and at J to 2 bases, leaving 9 bases not matched to a gene. Germline V gene data show CDR1 as SGHTA and CDR2 as FQGTGA. This CDR3 comprises 16 residues.

This chain joins TRBV7-8 and TRBJ1-6; D ambiguous. The germline CDR1 and CDR2 sequences are SGHVS and FQNEAQ. Between the trimmed V and J ends, which lost 5 bases and 5 bases, there was a span of 7 bases. The CDR3 spans 13 residues. The CDR3 coding sequence is TGTGCCAGCAGCCTTGAGGATAATTCACCCCTCCACTTT. This gives the protein CASSLEDNSPLHF.

The gene calls are TRBV3-1 (or the pseudogene TRBV3-2) and TRBJ1-6, with 7 bases lining up with TRBD1. The CDR3 runs to 21 residues. The J segment lost 5 bases and the V segment lost 3 bases, leaving 22 bases of the junction unmatched. The V gene's germline CDR1 is LGHDT and CDR2 YNNKEL (reference sequence). CDR3 residues: CASSHPSGSGQYSPHNSPLHF. The DNA for the CDR3 is TGTGCCAGCAGCCACCCTTCGGGATCGGGACAGTATTCTCCTCATAATTCACCCCTCCACTTT.

This clone has more than one count but fewer than ten. The V gene is TRBV18, the J gene TRBJ2-7; D might be TRBD2 (7 bases). CDR1 KGHSH and CDR2 LQKENI come from the germline V gene. The CDR3 sequence is 15 residues long. Trimming cost V 4 bases and J 3 bases, with 16 bases left between them. Written as DNA, the CDR3 is TGTGCCAGCTCACTTGGAGGGGGAGGGGTCTACGAGCAGTACTTC. Translated: CASSLGGGGVYEQYF.

The V gene is TRBV3-1 (or the pseudogene TRBV3-2), the J gene TRBJ1-1; D ambiguous. CDR1 LGHDT and CDR2 YNNKEL come from the germline V gene (reference sequence). V was cut by 5 bases and J by 1 base, with 11 bases left in between. This CDR3 is 14 amino acids long. The CDR3 loop is CASSSTAGNTEAFF. The CDR3 DNA is TGTGCCAGCAGCTCGACCGCAGGGAACACTGAAGCTTTCTTT.